This passage covers 15 T cell receptor beta chains from one sample sequenced in a study of cytomegalovirus exposure and HLA in healthy donors. PCR employed 60 Vbeta and 13 Jbeta primers. Assay: immunoSEQ multiplex PCR; the TCRdb copy retains only in-frame clones and omits some. The sample carries over 150,000 clones, roughly 72% recorded once. Sequenced input: PBMCs. The receptors originated from a man aged 30 to 39 in good health and CMV-seronegative.

As for this clone: At one end the junction does not follow the germline gene, possibly because of a read error. The rearrangement uses TRBV7-9 and TRBJ1-5; TRBD1 matches 10 bases. CDR1 is SEHNR, CDR2 FQNEAQ, per germline (reference sequence). This CDR3 has 15 residues. This CDR3 reads CASRDPTGGAQPQNF. CDR3 in DNA: TGTGCCAGCAGAGATCCGACAGGGGGCGCCCAGCCCCAGAATTTT. The full variable domain, its missing parts supplied by reference TRBV7-9 and TRBJ1-5, is DTGVSQNPRHKITKRGQNVTFRCDPISEHNRLYWYRQTLGQGPEFLTYFQNEAQLEKSRLLSDRFSAERPKGSFSTLEIQRTEQGDSAMYLCASRDPTGGAQPQNFGDGTRLSIL.

As to this clone: The germline gene is not matched at one end of the junction; a read error may be the cause. V usage is TRBV6-1 and J usage is TRBJ2-3; D might be TRBD2 (7 bases). This CDR3 is 11 amino acids long. In germline, CDR1 is MNHNS, CDR2 SASEGT. The CDR3 sequence: CATWGGGENNF. CDR3 nucleotide sequence: TGTGCCACTTGGGGAGGGGGAGAGAATAATTTT.

The V gene is TRBV20-1, the J gene TRBJ1-1; a weak D match, TRBD1 (6 bases). Per the germline V gene, CDR1 is DFQATT and CDR2 is SNEGSKA (reference sequence). CDR3 length: 10 residues. V was shortened by 4 bases and J by 8 bases, with 8 bases between the two germline ends. The CDR3 DNA is TGCAGTGCTATGGACAGAGAAGCTTTCTTT. Its translation is CSAMDREAFF.

This chain joins TRBV18 and TRBJ2-1; 9 bases are a match to TRBD2. Losses at the gene ends were 3 bases for V and 6 bases for J; bases not matched to a gene: 12. The CDR3 covers 17 residues. Looked up from germline, CDR1 is KGHSH and CDR2 is LQKENI. CDR3 bases: TGTGCCAGCTCACCCCGGACCTTGCGGGGGGGCTTCAATGAGCAGTTCTTC. This sequence encodes CASSPRTLRGGFNEQFF.

V is TRBV11-2 and J is TRBJ2-2, with 10 nucleotides matching TRBD1. J gave up 3 bases and V 5 bases, and 12 bases lay outside the gene matches. Looked up from germline, CDR1 is SGHAT and CDR2 is FQNNGV. The CDR3 has 18 residues. Written as DNA, the CDR3 is TGTGCCAGCAGCCCGACAATCGTGGACAGGGGGTACACCGGGGAGCTGTTTTTT. Translated: CASSPTIVDRGYTGELFF.

The V and J genes are TRBV7-8 and TRBJ2-7; 10 positions agree with TRBD2. V was clipped by 4 bases and J by 0 bases; unmatched bases: 6. This CDR3 region has 16 residues. The germline gives CDR1 SGHVS, CDR2 FQNEAQ. CDR3 sequence reads: CASSSSSGGPSYEQYF. CDR3 DNA: TGTGCCAGCAGCTCCTCTAGCGGGGGCCCCTCCTACGAGCAGTACTTC.

The chain is built from TRBV28 and TRBJ1-6, with a possible D match to TRBD1 (6 bases). Germline assignment: CDR1 MDHEN and CDR2 SYDVKM. The CDR3 totals 17 residues. The V end lost 4 bases, the J end lost 0 bases, and 13 bases lay between the germline ends. Written as DNA, the CDR3 is TGTGCCAGCAGTTCCCCCGGACAGAGCTCCTATAATTCACCCCTCCACTTT. Its translation is CASSSPGQSSYNSPLHF.

The rearrangement joins TRBV9 to TRBJ2-2; 7 positions match TRBD2. Trimming at V came to 2 bases and at J to 8 bases, leaving 12 bases not matched to a gene. The CDR3 has 16 amino acids. Germline lookup yields CDR1 SGDLS and CDR2 YYNGEE. CDR3: CASSVTGRGDLGELFF. The CDR3 DNA reads TGTGCCAGCAGCGTCACGGGACGGGGGGATCTGGGGGAGCTGTTTTTT.

With respect to this clone: The same CDR3 can be traced to other DNA sequences in this sample. The chain employs TRBV19 and TRBJ1-5; 8 bases fit TRBD1. The germline gives CDR1 LNHDA, CDR2 SQIVND (reference sequence). Losses at the gene ends were 3 bases for V and 2 bases for J; bases not matched to a gene: 6. This CDR3 region has 16 residues. CDR3 in amino acids: CASSIQGAGGNQPQHF. In DNA form, the CDR3 reads TGTGCCAGTAGTATTCAGGGGGCAGGGGGCAATCAGCCCCAGCATTTT.

The chain links TRBV6-5 to TRBJ2-5; the match to TRBD2 covers 13 bases. Looked up from germline, CDR1 is MNHEY and CDR2 is SVGAGI. CDR3 length equals 16 residues. V shed 2 bases, J shed 4 bases, and the junction held 4 bases outside the gene matches. CDR3 protein: CASSYPTSGGGETQYF. The CDR3 DNA sequence: TGTGCCAGCAGTTACCCCACTAGCGGGGGGGGAGAGACCCAGTACTTC.

The rearrangement joins TRBV6-6 to TRBJ2-3; 11 nucleotides agree with TRBD2. The CDR3 is made up of 16 amino acids. Germline V gene sequence: CDR1 MNHNY, CDR2 SVGAGI (reference sequence). After removal of 5 bases from V and 7 bases from J, the junction contained 11 bases not matched to a gene. CDR3 amino acids: CASSIRLAGPRHTQYF. CDR3 in DNA: TGTGCCAGCAGTATCCGACTAGCGGGGCCGCGTCATACGCAGTATTTT.

This clone was detected only once. This chain joins TRBV5-1 and TRBJ2-3, with 8 bases aligning to TRBD2. The CDR3 contains 15 residues. The germline CDR1 and CDR2 sequences are SGHRS and YFSETQ. V was pared by 5 bases and J by 0 bases, with 5 bases of the junction left unmatched. The CDR3, as DNA: TGCGCCAGCAGGAGCGGGGGCCGTAGCACAGATACGCAGTATTTT. Residues: CASRSGGRSTDTQYF.

The rearrangement joins TRBV7-9 to TRBJ1-1, with D unresolved. This CDR3 spans 12 amino acids. Germline values: CDR1 SEHNR, CDR2 FQNEAQ (reference sequence). V was cut by 2 bases and J by 6 bases, with 7 bases left in between. Here the CDR3 DNA reads TGTGCCAGCAGCTTAATCGGAGCTGAAGCTTTCTTT. Amino acids: CASSLIGAEAFF.

The J gene is TRBJ2-5, the V gene TRBV2; 9 bases map to TRBD2. The V segment lost 3 bases and the J segment 4 bases; nucleotides outside the gene matches: 3. The length of the CDR3 is 14 residues. Per germline, CDR1 SNHLY and CDR2 FYNNEI. The CDR3 bases are TGTGCCAGCAGTGAGCGGGGGGGCGGAGAGACCCAGTACTTC. It is translated as CASSERGGGETQYF.

There are a few counts of this clone. The chain combines TRBV5-5 with TRBJ2-3, with 10 positions matching TRBD2. The CDR3 totals 15 residues. The germline gives CDR1 SGHKS, CDR2 YYEKEE (reference sequence). The trim removed 4 bases at V and 6 bases at J, leaving 8 bases unmatched. As DNA, the CDR3 is TGTGCCAGCAGCATAACTAGCGGGGTTGGGGATACGCAGTATTTT. Protein product: CASSITSGVGDTQYF. Full variable domain (outside the CDR3, taken from reference TRBV5-5 and TRBJ2-3): DAGVTQSPTHLIKTRGQQVTLRCSPISGHKSVSWYQQVLGQGPQFIFQYYEKEERGRGNFPDRFSARQFPNYSSELNVNALLLGDSALYLCASSITSGVGDTQYFGPGTRLTVL.